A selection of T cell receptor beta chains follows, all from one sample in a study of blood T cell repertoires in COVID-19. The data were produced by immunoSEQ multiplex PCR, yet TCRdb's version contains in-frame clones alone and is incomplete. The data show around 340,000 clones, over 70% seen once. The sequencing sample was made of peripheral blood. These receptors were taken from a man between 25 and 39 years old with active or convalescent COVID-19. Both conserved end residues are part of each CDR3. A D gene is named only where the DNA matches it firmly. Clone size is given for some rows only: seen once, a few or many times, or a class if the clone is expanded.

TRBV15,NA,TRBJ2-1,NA,CATSRGVGPGRNEQFF,TGTGCCACCAGCAGAGGGGTGGGTCCAGGGAGGAATGAGCAGTTCTTC
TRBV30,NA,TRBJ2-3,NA,CAWSGESLDTQYF,TGTGCCTGGAGCGGAGAGAGTCTAGATACGCAGTATTTT
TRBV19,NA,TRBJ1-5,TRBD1,CASSIRDRVHQPQHF,TGTGCCAGTAGTATTAGGGACAGGGTCCATCAGCCCCAGCATTTT
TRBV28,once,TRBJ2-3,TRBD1,CASNLQGPKVTQYF,TGTGCCAGCAACTTACAGGGGCCAAAGGTTACGCAGTATTTT
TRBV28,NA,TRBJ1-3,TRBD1,CASRPIHLRGKSGNTIYF,TGTGCCAGCAGGCCAATCCACCTCAGGGGGAAGAGTGGAAACACCATATATTTT
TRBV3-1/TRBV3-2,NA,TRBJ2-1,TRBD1,CASSQDNGDRVYNEQFF,TGTGCCAGCAGCCAAGATAATGGGGACAGGGTCTACAATGAGCAGTTCTTC
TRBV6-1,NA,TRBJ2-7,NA,CASSELGGIYEQYF,TGTGCCAGCAGTGAACTGGGGGGAATTTACGAGCAGTACTTC
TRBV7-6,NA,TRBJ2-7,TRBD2,CASSKPSGSEQYF,TGTGCCAGCAGCAAACCCAGCGGGAGCGAGCAGTACTTC
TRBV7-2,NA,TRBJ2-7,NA,CASSERAPYEQYF,TGTGCCAGCAGCGAGCGGGCCCCTTACGAGCAGTACTTC
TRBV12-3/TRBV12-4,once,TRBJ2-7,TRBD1,CASRTGQGYEQYF,TGTGCCAGCAGAACGGGACAGGGATACGAGCAGTACTTC
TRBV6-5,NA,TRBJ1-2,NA,CASSRLTRDYGYTF,TGTGCCAGCAGCCGTCTAACCCGGGACTATGGCTACACCTTC
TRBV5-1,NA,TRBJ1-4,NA,CASSLEGGWSEKLFF,TGCGCCAGCAGCTTGGAAGGGGGTTGGAGTGAAAAACTGTTTTTT
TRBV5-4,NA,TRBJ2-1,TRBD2,CASSQAGASYNEQFF,TGTGCCAGCAGCCAAGCGGGAGCTTCCTACAATGAGCAGTTCTTC